Detailed here is one T cell receptor (beta chain). The V gene's germline CDR1 is GTSNPN and CDR2 SVGIG (reference sequence). The length of the CDR3 is 14 residues. J lost 5 bases, V lost 5 bases, and 11 bases had no gene match. Measured with immunoSEQ multiplex PCR; TCRdb has only the in-frame clones, and not every one. The sample holds over 250,000 clones, approximately 86% seen once. This specimen belongs to a study of blood T cell repertoires in COVID-19. About the research overall: From T cells, B-cell-depleted T cells, or PBMCs came the material, which was cDNA or gDNA.

This sequence originates from a woman aged 70-85 years with COVID-19, enrolled during active disease. This rearrangement joins TRBV30 to TRBJ1-2; 7 bases are shared with TRBD1. Sequencing used peripheral blood. CDR3 protein: CAWGEGTDFYGYTF. DNA of the CDR3: TGTGCCTGGGGAGAGGGGACAGACTTTTATGGCTACACCTTC. Complete variable domain (other parts from reference TRBV30 and TRBJ1-2): SQTIHQWPATLVQPVGSPLSLECTVEGTSNPNLYWYRQAAGRGLQLLFYSVGIGQISSEVPQNLSASRPQDRQFILSSKKLLLSDSGFYLCAWGEGTDFYGYTFGSGTRLTVV.